Following are 3 T cell receptor beta chains from one sample sequenced in a study of CD8 T cells in Susac syndrome (dated by TCRdb to about 2019). Receptor amplification or capture employed the immunoSEQ multiplex PCR assay. RNA was extracted using the RNeasy kit, and about 0.45 to 1 ug of the RNA was reverse transcribed with random hexamers. The public reads were run again by TCRdb, first through fastp at Q25 and then through MiXCR, and only productive beta chains were kept. Identical CDR3 protein sequences are pooled into one entry, listed with their most common genes and DNA. The sample contains roughly 60,000 distinct CDR3 sequences, more than 80% of them found a single time. The ten biggest clones cover nearly 0.2% of the sample. Sequenced sample: CD8+ T cells from PBMCs. These receptors originate from a human donor in good health.

V usage is TRBV20-1 and J usage is TRBJ1-5; no definite D call. This CDR3 region has 17 residues. V was shortened by 0 bases and J by 0 bases, with 15 bases between the two germline ends. Germline assignment: CDR1 DFQATT and CDR2 SNEGSKA (reference sequence). CDR3 sequence (DNA): TGCAGTGCTAGAGATATGATTGGAGTGGATAGCAATCAGCCCCAGCATTTT. This encodes CSARDMIGVDSNQPQHF.

The chain employs TRBV6-6 and TRBJ2-1; TRBD1 matches 7 bases. Per the germline V gene, CDR1 is MNHNY and CDR2 is SVGAGI (reference sequence). This CDR3 comprises 14 residues. Trimming cost V 8 bases and J 3 bases; bases outside gene matches: 7. The CDR3 sequence is CASRAQGLYNEQFF. CDR3 nucleotide sequence: TGTGCCAGCCGAGCACAGGGGCTCTACAATGAGCAGTTCTTC.

The chain carries TRBV12-3 or TRBV12-4 and TRBJ2-1; D unresolved. This CDR3 contains 13 residues. The V and J ends lost 5 bases and 1 base respectively, with 6 bases between them. Written as DNA, the CDR3 is TGTGCCAGCAGTCCGCGGTCCTACAATGAGCAGTTCTTC. It specifies CASSPRSYNEQFF.